This is a list of T cell receptor beta chains from one sample in a study of blood T cell repertoires in COVID-19. Repertoires were generated with immunoSEQ multiplex PCR, while TCRdb's copy carries only in-frame clones and drops some. The data hold some 150,000 clones, with 88% observed a single time. Sequencing was carried out using peripheral blood. These receptors were taken from a woman aged 55-70 years with acute or convalescent COVID-19. The CDR3 runs from the conserved cysteine through the conserved F or W. The order of the fields is V gene, clone size, J gene, D gene, CDR3 DNA, CDR3 protein. D genes are given only for firm matches. Only some rows state a clone size, as once, few, many or a class for expanded clones.

TRBV7-2	-	TRBJ1-1	-	TGTGCCAGCAGCTTAGTAACGGGAATGAACACTGAAGCTTTCTTT	CASSLVTGMNTEAFF
TRBV28	few	TRBJ1-6	-	TGTGCCAGCAGTCTCCTCGGGGAGGGGAAAATGAATAATTCACCCCTCCACTTT	CASSLLGEGKMNNSPLHF
TRBV28	few	TRBJ1-1	TRBD1	TGTGCCAGCAGTTTTGGACAGGGAGCAGCTTTCTTT	CASSFGQGAAFF
TRBV27	-	TRBJ1-4	TRBD1	TGTGCCAGCAGCCGTTACCTAGAGACAGGGAAGGGGGTAACTAATGAAAAACTGTTTTTT	CASSRYLETGKGVTNEKLFF
TRBV5-8	once	TRBJ1-6	TRBD1	TGTGCCAGCAGCACCCCCACACAGACAGGGATCAATTCACCCCTCCACTTT	CASSTPTQTGINSPLHF
TRBV29-1	-	TRBJ1-1	TRBD1	TGCAGCGTTGGGGACAGGGGGCGGAACACTGAAGCTTTCTTT	CSVGDRGRNTEAFF
TRBV15	-	TRBJ2-6	-	TGTGCCACCAGCAGAGCAGGGGCAGAGGGGGCCAACGTCCTGACTTTC	CATSRAGAEGANVLTF
TRBV12-3/TRBV12-4	-	TRBJ1-1	-	TGTGCCAGCAGTTTAGAGATCCAAACCACTGGTTTCTTT	CASSLEIQTTGFF
TRBV29-1	-	TRBJ2-3	TRBD1	TGCAGCGTAGTTCACACAGGGGGTTCCGCAGATACGCAGTATTTT	CSVVHTGGSADTQYF
TRBV2	-	TRBJ1-5	TRBD1	TGTGCCAGCAGTCGACAGGGTTCGGATCAGCCCCAGCATTTT	CASSRQGSDQPQHF
TRBV9	-	TRBJ2-5	-	TGTGCCAGCAGCGGACAGGGGAGGGGAGAGACCCAGTACTTC	CASSGQGRGETQYF
TRBV28	-	TRBJ2-7	TRBD2	TGTGCCAGCATGCGGGGGGCCTACGAGCAGTACTTC	CASMRGAYEQYF
TRBV7-2	-	TRBJ2-2	TRBD2	TGTGCCAGCGCTTATTCGTGGGCGGGGGTCCAAACCGGGGAGCTGTTTTTT	CASAYSWAGVQTGELFF
TRBV3-1/TRBV3-2	-	TRBJ1-5	-	TGTGCCAGCAGCCAAGATGTCAGGCCCAATCAGCCCCAGCATTTT	CASSQDVRPNQPQHF
TRBV6-2/TRBV6-3	-	TRBJ1-1	-	TGTGCCAGCAGTAGAGGACAGATGAACACTGAAGCTTTCTTT	CASSRGQMNTEAFF
TRBV30	-	TRBJ1-2	TRBD1	TGTGCCGCCCGGACAGGGCAGGGTGGCTACACCTTC	CAARTGQGGYTF
TRBV7-2	-	TRBJ1-6	TRBD1	TGTGCCAGCAGCTTAGCGGCGGGACAGATTAATTCACCCCTCCACTTT	CASSLAAGQINSPLHF
TRBV13	-	TRBJ2-5	-	TGTGCCAGCAGCCCCGGGTTAACCGGGACCCAGTACTTC	CASSPGLTGTQYF
TRBV6-4	-	TRBJ2-3	-	TGTGCCAGCAGTGCCTCCTATTTTGGGGGGGCGGATACGCAGTATTTT	CASSASYFGGADTQYF
TRBV27	-	TRBJ2-3	-	TGTGCCAGCAGTTCGTGGGTCGTCCCAGGGACGCAGTATTTT	CASSSWVVPGTQYF
TRBV7-2	-	TRBJ2-1	TRBD1	TGTGCCAGCAGCCCGGACAGGACCTACAATGAGCAGTTCTTC	CASSPDRTYNEQFF
TRBV30	-	TRBJ1-6	-	TGTGCCTGGAGTGTTGTATCCTCACCCCTCCACTTT	CAWSVVSSPLHF
TRBV19	once	TRBJ1-2	-	TGTGCCAGTAGTGGCCATCGGACAAGCCTGGGCTACACCTTC	CASSGHRTSLGYTF
TRBV19	few	TRBJ2-7	-	TGTGCCAGTAGCACGACAGGCCAATTCTCCTACGAGCAGTACTTC	CASSTTGQFSYEQYF
TRBV11-2	-	TRBJ2-2	TRBD2	TGTGCCAGCAGCTTACGGGGGGATCGGGAGCTGTTTTTT	CASSLRGDRELFF
TRBV12-5	once	TRBJ1-1	-	TGTGCTAGTGGTTTGGGGGCAAGGACTGAAGCTTTCTTT	CASGLGARTEAFF
TRBV2	-	TRBJ2-4	-	TGTGCCAGCAGCGGAGACCGATCCAAAAACATTCAGTACTTC	CASSGDRSKNIQYF
TRBV18	once	TRBJ1-5	TRBD1	TGTGCCAGCTCCCAGGAGGGGGCGAGTAATCAGCCCCAGCATTTT	CASSQEGASNQPQHF
TRBV28	-	TRBJ2-7	-	TGTGCCAGCAGTTCTACAGGGTCTAGCTCCTACGAGCAGTACTTC	CASSSTGSSSYEQYF
TRBV11-1	-	TRBJ1-1	TRBD1	TGTGCCAGCAGCTTGGGGGACAGGGGCCGGAACACTGAAGCTTTCTTT	CASSLGDRGRNTEAFF
TRBV4-1	-	TRBJ1-5	-	TGCGCCAGCAGCCAAGACGTACAGGCGCCCCAGCATTTT	CASSQDVQAPQHF
TRBV6-1	-	TRBJ1-1	-	TGTGCCAGCAGTGAAATCGCTAACAGGCCGAACACTGAAGCTTTCTTT	CASSEIANRPNTEAFF
TRBV29-1	-	TRBJ2-5	TRBD2	TGCAGCGGGGGACGTTTAGGACTAGCGGGAGAGACCCAGTACTTC	CSGGRLGLAGETQYF
TRBV4-2	-	TRBJ2-7	TRBD2	TGTGCCAGCAGCCGCTGGACTACTAGCGGGGGGAAGTACTCCTACGAGCAGTACTTC	CASSRWTTSGGKYSYEQYF
TRBV7-8	few	TRBJ1-2	-	TGTGCCAGCGCCCGTTTAATATCCGGGGATGGCTACACCTTC	CASARLISGDGYTF
TRBV27	-	TRBJ2-2	-	TGTGCCAGCAGTCTACGCGGGAACACCGGGGAGCTGTTTTTT	CASSLRGNTGELFF
TRBV28	-	TRBJ2-1	-	TGTGCCAGCAGTTTGGCCGGGGTGGTCAATGAGCAGTTCTTC	CASSLAGVVNEQFF
TRBV2	-	TRBJ1-1	-	TGTGCCAGCAGTGCTCTCAGGGTGAACACTGAAGCTTTCTTT	CASSALRVNTEAFF
TRBV19	-	TRBJ2-7	-	TGTGCCAGTAGTATAAGGGGAAGAGGATCGAACTACGAGCAGTACTTC	CASSIRGRGSNYEQYF
TRBV2	once	TRBJ1-5	-	TGTGCCAGCAGTGATTCCGGGGGTGCGTTAAGCAATCAGCCCCAGCATTTT	CASSDSGGALSNQPQHF
TRBV28	-	TRBJ2-3	-	TGTGCCAGCAGTTTATCGTCAGATACGCAGTATTTT	CASSLSSDTQYF
TRBV6-5	-	TRBJ1-5	-	TGTGCCAGCAGTTACTCGCAGATCCAGCCCCAGCATTTT	CASSYSQIQPQHF
TRBV5-4	-	TRBJ1-1	-	TGTGCCAGCAGGCCCTTACTAAGAGGGGGAACCACTGAAGCTTTCTTT	CASRPLLRGGTTEAFF
TRBV5-1	-	TRBJ1-2	TRBD1	TGCGCCAGCAGCCCCGGTGGCAGGGGGCGGAACTATGGCTACACCTTC	CASSPGGRGRNYGYTF
TRBV5-4	-	TRBJ2-2	-	TGTGCCAGCAGCTTTTTCGTGGGGGCCATAACCGGGGAGCTGTTTTTT	CASSFFVGAITGELFF
TRBV7-9	-	TRBJ1-1	-	TGTGCCAGCAGCTTGGACGGAGGAGGCACTGAAGCTTTCTTT	CASSLDGGGTEAFF
TRBV5-1	-	TRBJ2-7	-	TGCGCCAGCAGCCCCGGGGGGCAGATCTCCTACGAGCAGTACTTC	CASSPGGQISYEQYF
TRBV4-1	-	TRBJ1-4	TRBD1	TGCGCCAGCAGCCAAGAGGAACAGGGGAATGAAAAACTGTTTTTT	CASSQEEQGNEKLFF
TRBV5-4	few	TRBJ2-7	TRBD1	TGTGCCAGCAGCCCGGGACAGGGGGCGGACTACGAGCAGTACTTC	CASSPGQGADYEQYF
TRBV7-3	-	TRBJ1-2	-	TGTGCCAGCGGAATGACAGGCCAAGGTAGTAGCTACACCTTC	CASGMTGQGSSYTF
TRBV24-1	-	TRBJ2-5	-	TGTGCCACCAGTGACCTCCGGGGGAACCAGTACTTC	CATSDLRGNQYF
TRBV27	-	TRBJ2-3	-	TGTGCCAGCGGTTCAGGGACAGATACGCAGTATTTT	CASGSGTDTQYF
TRBV7-9	-	TRBJ1-1	-	TGTGCCAGCAGCTTAGGGTCCATGGGGCCGACCACTGAAGCTTTCTTT	CASSLGSMGPTTEAFF
TRBV29-1	-	TRBJ2-1	-	TGCAGCGTTGAAATGTTAGCGATTGGCGGAGAGCAGTTCTTC	CSVEMLAIGGEQFF
TRBV5-1	-	TRBJ2-6	TRBD2	TGCGCCAGCAGCCCACGACTAGCGGGAAGCTCTGGGGCCAACGTCCTGACTTTC	CASSPRLAGSSGANVLTF
TRBV5-1	-	TRBJ2-3	TRBD2	TGCGCCAGCAGCATCGGACTAGCGGGGGGAACAGATACGCAGTATTTT	CASSIGLAGGTDTQYF
TRBV28	-	TRBJ2-2	-	TGTGCCAGCAGCTCTCCTAGCGAGTCCAGGGAGCTGTTTTTT	CASSSPSESRELFF